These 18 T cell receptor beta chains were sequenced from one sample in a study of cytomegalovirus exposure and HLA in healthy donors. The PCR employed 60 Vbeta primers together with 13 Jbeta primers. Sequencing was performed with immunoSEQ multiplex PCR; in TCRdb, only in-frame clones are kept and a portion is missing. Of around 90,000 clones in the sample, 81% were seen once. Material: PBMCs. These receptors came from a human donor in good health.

CDR3 protein: CASKPTGLYEQYF. CDR3 in DNA: TGTGCCAGCAAACCCACGGGACTGTACGAGCAGTACTTC. This chain links TRBV7-2 with TRBJ2-7, with D tentatively TRBD2 (6 bases). This CDR3 comprises 13 residues. Germline CDR1 is SGHTA and CDR2 is FQGNSA. V lost 7 bases, J lost 4 bases, and 14 bases lay in between.

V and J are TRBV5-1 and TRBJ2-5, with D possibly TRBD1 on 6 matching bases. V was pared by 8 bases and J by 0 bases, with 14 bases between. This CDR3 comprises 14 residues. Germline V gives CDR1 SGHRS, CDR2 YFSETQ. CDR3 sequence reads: CASRTARYQETQYF. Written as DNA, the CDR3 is TGCGCCAGTCGGACAGCGCGGTACCAAGAGACCCAGTACTTC.

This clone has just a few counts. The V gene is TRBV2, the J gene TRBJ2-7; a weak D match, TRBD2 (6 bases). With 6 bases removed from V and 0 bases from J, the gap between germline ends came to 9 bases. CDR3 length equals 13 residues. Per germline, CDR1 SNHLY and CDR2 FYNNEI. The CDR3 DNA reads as TGTGCCAGCAGGAGGGAGGTCTCCTACGAGCAGTACTTC. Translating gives CASRREVSYEQYF.

CDR3 loop: CASSLDEGSYEQYF. CDR3 DNA: TGCGCCAGCAGCTTGGACGAGGGTTCCTACGAGCAGTACTTC. The chain carries TRBV5-1 and TRBJ2-7; the D gene is possibly TRBD2 (5 bases). Germline-derived CDR1 and CDR2 are SGHRS and YFSETQ. V was pared by 0 bases and J by 1 base, with 8 bases between. The CDR3 loop spans 14 amino acids.

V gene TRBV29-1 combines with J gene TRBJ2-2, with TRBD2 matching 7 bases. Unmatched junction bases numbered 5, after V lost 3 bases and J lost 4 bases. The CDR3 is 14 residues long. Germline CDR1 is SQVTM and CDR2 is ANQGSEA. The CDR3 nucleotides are TGCAGCGTTGAGGGGGGGATGGTCACCGGGGAGCTGTTTTTT. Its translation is CSVEGGMVTGELFF.

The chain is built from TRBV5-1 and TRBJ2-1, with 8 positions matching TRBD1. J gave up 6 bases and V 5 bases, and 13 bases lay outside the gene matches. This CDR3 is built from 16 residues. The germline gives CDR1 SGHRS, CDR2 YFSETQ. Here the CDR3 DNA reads TGCGCCAGCAGTTCCACCGGGACAGGCAATAGCAATGAGCAGTTCTTC. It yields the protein CASSSTGTGNSNEQFF.

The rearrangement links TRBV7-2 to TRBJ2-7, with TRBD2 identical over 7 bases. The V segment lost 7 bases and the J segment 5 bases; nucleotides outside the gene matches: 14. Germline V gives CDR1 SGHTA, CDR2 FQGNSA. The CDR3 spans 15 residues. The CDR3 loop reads CASKGWRERSHEQYF. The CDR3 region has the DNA TGTGCCAGCAAAGGCTGGCGGGAGAGGTCTCACGAGCAGTACTTC.

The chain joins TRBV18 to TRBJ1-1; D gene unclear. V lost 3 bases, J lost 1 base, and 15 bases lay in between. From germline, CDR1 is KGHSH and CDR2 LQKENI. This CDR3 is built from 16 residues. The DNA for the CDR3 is TGTGCCAGCTCACCGGTTGGAGGAAGTAAGAACACTGAAGCTTTCTTT. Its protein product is CASSPVGGSKNTEAFF.

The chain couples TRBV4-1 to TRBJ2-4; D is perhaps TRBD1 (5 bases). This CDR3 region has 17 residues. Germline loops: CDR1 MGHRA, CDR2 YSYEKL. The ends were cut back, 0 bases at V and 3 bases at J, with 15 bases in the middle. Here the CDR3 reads CASSQDQLSTGKNIQYF. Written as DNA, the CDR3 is TGCGCCAGCAGCCAAGATCAACTCTCCACAGGCAAAAACATTCAGTACTTC.

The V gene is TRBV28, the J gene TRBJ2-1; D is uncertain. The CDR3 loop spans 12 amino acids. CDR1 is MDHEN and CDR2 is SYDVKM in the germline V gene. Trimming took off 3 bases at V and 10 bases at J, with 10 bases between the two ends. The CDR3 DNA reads TGTGCCAGCAGTTTGATCTCCCGGGAGCAGTTCTTC. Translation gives CASSLISREQFF. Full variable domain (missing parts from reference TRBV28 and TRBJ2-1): DVKVTQSSRYLVKRTGEKVFLECVQDMDHENMFWYRQDPGLGLRLIYFSYDVKMKEKGDIPEGYSVSREKKERFSLILESASTNQTSMYLCASSLISREQFFGPGTRLTVL.

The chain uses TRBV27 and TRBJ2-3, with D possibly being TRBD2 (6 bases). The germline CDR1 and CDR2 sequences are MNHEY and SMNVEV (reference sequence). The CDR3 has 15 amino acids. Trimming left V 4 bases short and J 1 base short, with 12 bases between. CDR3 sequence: CASSSYGSGTDTQYF. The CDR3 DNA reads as TGTGCCAGCAGTTCCTACGGGAGTGGCACAGATACGCAGTATTTT.

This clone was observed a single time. The DNA of the CDR3 is TGTGCCAGTAGTATAGGGCAGGGTATTGGACAGCCCCAGCATTTT. Encoded protein: CASSIGQGIGQPQHF. The rearrangement uses TRBV19 and TRBJ1-5; D may be TRBD1 (5 bases). CDR1 is LNHDA and CDR2 is SQIVND in the germline V gene (reference sequence). The CDR3 totals 15 residues. V was pared by 1 base and J by 7 bases, with 14 bases between.

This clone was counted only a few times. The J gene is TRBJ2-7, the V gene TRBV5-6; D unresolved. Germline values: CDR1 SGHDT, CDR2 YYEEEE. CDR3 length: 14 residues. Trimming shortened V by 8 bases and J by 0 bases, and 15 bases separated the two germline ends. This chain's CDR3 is CASPNAGDSYEQYF. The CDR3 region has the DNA TGTGCCAGTCCAAATGCAGGTGACTCCTACGAGCAGTACTTC. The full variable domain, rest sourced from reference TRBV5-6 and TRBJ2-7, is DAGVTQSPTHLIKTRGQQVTLRCSPKSGHDTVSWYQQALGQGPQFIFQYYEEEERQRGNFPDRFSGHQFPNYSSELNVNALLLGDSALYLCASPNAGDSYEQYFGPGTRLTVT.

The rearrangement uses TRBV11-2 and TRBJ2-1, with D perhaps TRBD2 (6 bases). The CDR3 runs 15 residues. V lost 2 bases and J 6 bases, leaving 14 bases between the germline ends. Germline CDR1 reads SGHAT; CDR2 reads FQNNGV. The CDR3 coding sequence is TGTGCCAGCAGCTTACGTGCGGGACCCACCAATGAGCAGTTCTTC. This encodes CASSLRAGPTNEQFF.

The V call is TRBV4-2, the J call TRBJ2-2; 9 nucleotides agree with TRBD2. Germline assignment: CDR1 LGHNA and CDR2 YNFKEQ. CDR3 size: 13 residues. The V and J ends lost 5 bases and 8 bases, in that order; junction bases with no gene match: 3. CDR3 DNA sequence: TGTGCCAGCAGCATGGGACTAGCAGGGGAGCTGTTTTTT. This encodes CASSMGLAGELFF.

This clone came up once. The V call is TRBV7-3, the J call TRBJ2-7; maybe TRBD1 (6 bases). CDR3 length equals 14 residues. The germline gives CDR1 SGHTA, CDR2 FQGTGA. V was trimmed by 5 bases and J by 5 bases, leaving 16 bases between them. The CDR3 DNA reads TGTGCCAGCAGCCAGGGGAATCCGAACGACGAGCAGTACTTC. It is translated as CASSQGNPNDEQYF.

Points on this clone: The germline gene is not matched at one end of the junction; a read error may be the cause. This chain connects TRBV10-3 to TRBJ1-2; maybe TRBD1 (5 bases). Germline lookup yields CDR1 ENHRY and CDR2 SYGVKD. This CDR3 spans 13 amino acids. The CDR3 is CAISPQGGNGYAF. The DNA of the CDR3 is TGTGCCATCAGCCCTCAGGGAGGAAATGGCTACGCCTTC.

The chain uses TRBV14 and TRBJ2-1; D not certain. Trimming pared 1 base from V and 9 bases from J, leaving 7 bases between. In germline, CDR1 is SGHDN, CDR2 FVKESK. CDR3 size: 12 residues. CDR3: CASSQGTGEQFF. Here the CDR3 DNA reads TGTGCCAGCAGCCAAGGTACGGGTGAGCAGTTCTTC. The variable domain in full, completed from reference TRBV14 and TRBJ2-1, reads EAGVTQFPSHSVIEKGQTVTLRCDPISGHDNLYWYRRVMGKEIKFLLHFVKESKQDESGMPNNRFLAERTGGTYSTLKVQPAELEDSGVYFCASSQGTGEQFFGPGTRLTVL.